Presented here are 15 T cell receptor beta chains from one specimen sequenced in a study of blood T cell repertoires in COVID-19. Produced via immunoSEQ multiplex PCR; TCRdb's table is partial and in-frame only. The sample lists 150,000 to 160,000 clones, about 90% occurring once. The sequenced sample was peripheral blood. These receptors all come from a man aged 50-60 years with acute or convalescent COVID-19.

The chain uses TRBV11-2 and TRBJ1-6; no reliable D call. Germline V gene sequence: CDR1 SGHAT, CDR2 FQNNGV. V was cut by 4 bases and J by 8 bases, with 12 bases left in between. The CDR3 covers 14 residues. CDR3 protein: CASSSRGIDSPLHF. The CDR3 nucleotides read TGTGCCAGCAGCTCACGAGGTATCGATTCACCCCTCCACTTT.

This chain connects TRBV28 to TRBJ1-2, with a tentative D call TRBD1 (6 bases). CDR1 is MDHEN, CDR2 SYDVKM, per germline. This CDR3 comprises 13 residues. With 5 bases removed from V and 8 bases from J, the gap between germline ends came to 15 bases. This CDR3 reads CASSPATGDGYTF. CDR3 bases: TGTGCCAGCAGTCCGGCGACAGGAGACGGCTACACCTTC.

The chain has TRBV30 and TRBJ1-4; D perhaps matches TRBD1 (5 bases). Germline V lookup: CDR1 GTSNPN, CDR2 SVGIG (reference sequence). The CDR3 contains 14 residues. V was pared by 2 bases and J by 0 bases, with 7 bases between. CDR3 coding DNA: TGTGCCTGGAGTCCCAGGGCAACTAATGAAAAACTGTTTTTT. Protein: CAWSPRATNEKLFF. The full variable domain, in which reference TRBV30 and TRBJ1-4 provide the parts outside the CDR3, is SQTIHQWPATLVQPVGSPLSLECTVEGTSNPNLYWYRQAAGRGLQLLFYSVGIGQISSEVPQNLSASRPQDRQFILSSKKLLLSDSGFYLCAWSPRATNEKLFFGSGTQLSVL.

This chain connects TRBV3-1 (or the pseudogene TRBV3-2) to TRBJ2-5; 7 bases agree with TRBD2. The germline CDR1 and CDR2 sequences are LGHDT and YNNKEL (reference sequence). The CDR3 extends over 15 amino acids. The J segment lost 4 bases and the V segment lost 5 bases, leaving 10 bases of the junction unmatched. The CDR3: CASSAMSAGAETQYF. In nucleotides, the CDR3 is TGTGCCAGCAGCGCAATGTCCGCGGGAGCAGAGACCCAGTACTTC.

The chain combines TRBV19 with TRBJ2-7; 8 bases line up with TRBD1. In germline, CDR1 is LNHDA, CDR2 SQIVND (reference sequence). The CDR3 length is 15 residues. V was clipped by 4 bases and J by 4 bases; unmatched bases: 9. The CDR3 sequence: CASSTLPGQAYEQYF. The CDR3 nucleotides read TGTGCCAGTAGTACCCTCCCGGGACAGGCATACGAGCAGTACTTC.

This chain joins TRBV2 and TRBJ1-1, with a possible D match to TRBD1 (6 bases). Trimming took 5 bases from V and 5 from J, leaving 15 bases between them. CDR1 is SNHLY and CDR2 is FYNNEI in the germline V gene. The CDR3 runs to 14 residues. DNA for the CDR3: TGTGCCAGCAGTAGGGACATCAGAGGGACTGAAGCTTTCTTT. Translating gives CASSRDIRGTEAFF.

This chain links TRBV28 with TRBJ2-7, with a tentative D call TRBD1 (5 bases). This CDR3 spans 14 amino acids. V lost 3 bases and J lost 6, with 15 bases in between. From germline, CDR1 is MDHEN and CDR2 SYDVKM. CDR3 DNA sequence: TGTGCCAGCAGTTTCCTAGGGGCCCGTGGCGAGCAGTACTTC. Translation gives CASSFLGARGEQYF. Full variable domain (outside the CDR3, taken from reference TRBV28 and TRBJ2-7): DVKVTQSSRYLVKRTGEKVFLECVQDMDHENMFWYRQDPGLGLRLIYFSYDVKMKEKGDIPEGYSVSREKKERFSLILESASTNQTSMYLCASSFLGARGEQYFGPGTRLTVT.

The V call is TRBV18, the J call TRBJ1-1, with D possibly matching TRBD1 (6 bases). V lost 3 bases and J 1 base, leaving 9 bases between the germline ends. The CDR3 extends over 14 amino acids. Germline lookup yields CDR1 KGHSH and CDR2 LQKENI. The CDR3 sequence: CASSPQGQNTEAFF. The CDR3 region has the DNA TGTGCCAGCTCACCCCAGGGACAGAACACTGAAGCTTTCTTT.

In the case of this clone: Because the CDR3's place on the DNA is in doubt, the DNA is left out and the CDR3 is given as listed by TCRdb. The rearrangement links TRBV27 to TRBJ2-1; the table's D gene call, TRBD2, was not cross checked with the DNA. The CDR3 sequence runs 15 residues, both termini included. Germline V gives CDR1 MNHEY, CDR2 SMNVEV (reference sequence). CDR3 amino acids: CASNTLGTGGNEQFF.

V is TRBV19 and J is TRBJ1-2, with D tentatively TRBD1 (6 bases). Germline V CDR1 and CDR2: LNHDA, SQIVND (reference sequence). The V and J ends lost 5 bases and 6 bases respectively, with 10 bases between them. The CDR3 is 12 residues long. CDR3 sequence: CASSVYRDGYTF. CDR3 DNA sequence: TGTGCCAGTAGTGTCTACAGGGATGGCTACACCTTC.

The chain has TRBV5-1 and TRBJ1-4; no clear D. The germline V gene encodes CDR1 SGHRS and CDR2 YFSETQ. The CDR3 sequence is 14 residues long. Trimming removed 0 bases at V and 0 bases at J, with 3 bases between. The CDR3 is CASSLVATNEKLFF. The CDR3 region has the DNA TGCGCCAGCAGCTTGGTCGCAACTAATGAAAAACTGTTTTTT.

The V and J genes are TRBV2 and TRBJ2-2; 7 bases fit TRBD1. Trimming took 6 bases from V and 8 from J; bases not matched to a gene: 9. The CDR3 contains 14 residues. Germline V gene sequence: CDR1 SNHLY, CDR2 FYNNEI. CDR3 in amino acids: CASRREGAAGELFF. DNA of the CDR3: TGTGCCAGCAGGCGTGAGGGGGCAGCGGGGGAGCTGTTTTTT.

In its sample, this clone was seen once. This chain joins TRBV19 and TRBJ2-1, with D perhaps matching TRBD1 (5 bases). This CDR3 is 14 amino acids long. Trimming took 4 bases from V and 2 from J, leaving 9 bases between them. The germline V gene encodes CDR1 LNHDA and CDR2 SQIVND (reference sequence). CDR3: CASSTSGPYNEQFF. Written as DNA, the CDR3 is TGTGCCAGTAGTACGTCAGGGCCCTACAATGAGCAGTTCTTC.

V gene TRBV3-1 (or the pseudogene TRBV3-2) combines with J gene TRBJ1-3; TRBD1 is a possible D gene (5 bases). The CDR3 is 16 amino acids. Per the germline V gene, CDR1 is LGHDT and CDR2 is YNNKEL (reference sequence). Deletions cut 4 bases from V and 3 bases from J, with 16 bases between. As DNA, the CDR3 is TGTGCCAGCAGCCGCGCGATGGGGGGGAGTGGAAACACCATATATTTT. This sequence encodes CASSRAMGGSGNTIYF.

This chain joins TRBV9 and TRBJ2-3, with D maybe TRBD2 (7 bases). The CDR3 spans 15 residues. CDR1 is SGDLS and CDR2 is YYNGEE in the germline V gene. The V end was cut by 4 bases, the J end by 2 bases, with 14 bases between. The CDR3 nucleotides read TGTGCCAGCAGCCCGAGGGGGGGGGCCACAGATACGCAGTATTTT. Translation: CASSPRGGATDTQYF.